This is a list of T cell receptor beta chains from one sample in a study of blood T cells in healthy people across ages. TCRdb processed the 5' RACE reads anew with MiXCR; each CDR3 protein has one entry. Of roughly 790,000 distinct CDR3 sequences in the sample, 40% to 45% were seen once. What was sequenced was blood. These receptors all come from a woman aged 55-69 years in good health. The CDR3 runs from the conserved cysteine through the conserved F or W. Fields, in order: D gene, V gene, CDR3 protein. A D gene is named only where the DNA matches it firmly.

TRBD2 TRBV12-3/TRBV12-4 CASSSQSGSQETQYF
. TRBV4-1 CASSQDPGTIGGSTGELFF
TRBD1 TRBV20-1 CSAPDRGSSYNEQFF
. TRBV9 CASSVDGGVSYEQYF
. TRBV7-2 CASSLTRSGDTEAFF
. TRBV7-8 CASSLVRLAPQETQYF
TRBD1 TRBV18 CASSPQDRGNYEQYF
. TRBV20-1 CSATRASRSNEQYF
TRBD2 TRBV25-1 CASSEGGGETDTQYF
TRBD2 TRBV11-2 CASSLDWGTITRNEQFF
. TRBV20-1 CSVHINDLPYEQYF
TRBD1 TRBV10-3 CAIRAGTGNNEQFF
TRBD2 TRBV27 CASSHLAGSRTDTQYF
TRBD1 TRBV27 CASGTVLGYTF
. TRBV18 CASSPGTHTTYEQYF
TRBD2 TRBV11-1 CASSLQREGREQFF
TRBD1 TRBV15 CATSRGDSDRGRETQYF
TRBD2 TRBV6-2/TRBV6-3 CASSSLAGEQYF
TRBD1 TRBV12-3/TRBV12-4 CASSVYPDRGLSEATVLTF
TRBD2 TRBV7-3 CASSPSGRSTDTQYF
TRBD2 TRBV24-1 CATSDFRGSGSSDTQYF
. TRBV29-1 CSVETNTLETQYF
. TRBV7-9 CASSLGPESRYEQYF
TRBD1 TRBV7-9 CASSLIEGGGDGYTF
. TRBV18 CASSPLDIQNIQYF
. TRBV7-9 CASSRSGGGRTDTQYF
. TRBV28 CASSSGGDGNQPQHF
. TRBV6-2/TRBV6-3 CASSSQGNTQYF